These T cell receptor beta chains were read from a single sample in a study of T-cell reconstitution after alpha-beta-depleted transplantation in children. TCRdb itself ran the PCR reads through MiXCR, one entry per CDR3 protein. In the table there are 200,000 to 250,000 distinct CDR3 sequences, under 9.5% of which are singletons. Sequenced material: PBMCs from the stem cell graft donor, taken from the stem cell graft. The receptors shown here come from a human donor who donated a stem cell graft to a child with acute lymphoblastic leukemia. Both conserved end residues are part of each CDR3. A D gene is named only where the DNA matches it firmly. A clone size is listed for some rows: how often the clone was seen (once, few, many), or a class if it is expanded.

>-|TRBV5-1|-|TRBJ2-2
CASSPISPGATGELFF
TGCGCCAGCAGCCCGATCTCGCCAGGGGCCACCGGGGAGCTGTTTTTT
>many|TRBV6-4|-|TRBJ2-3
CASRPTPTDTQYF
TGTGCCAGCAGACCCACCCCCACAGATACGCAGTATTTT
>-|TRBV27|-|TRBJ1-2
CASTAGTGILAYGYTF
TGTGCCAGCACGGCAGGGACCGGGATTCTAGCCTATGGCTACACCTTC
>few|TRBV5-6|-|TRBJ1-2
CASSLNRNYGYTF
TGTGCCAGCAGCTTGAACAGAAACTATGGCTACACCTTC
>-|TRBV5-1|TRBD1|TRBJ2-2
CASSPRGTGDTGELFF
TGCGCCAGCAGCCCTAGGGGGACAGGGGACACCGGGGAGCTGTTTTTT
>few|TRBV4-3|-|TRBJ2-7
CASSPTGNEQYF
TGCGCCAGCAGCCCGACGGGTAACGAGCAGTACTTC
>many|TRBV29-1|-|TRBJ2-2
CSVSKQNTGELFF
TGCAGCGTCTCCAAACAGAACACCGGGGAGCTGTTTTTT
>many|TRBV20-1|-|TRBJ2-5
CSATGVGERETQYF
TGCAGTGCCACGGGGGTCGGCGAGCGAGAGACCCAGTACTTC
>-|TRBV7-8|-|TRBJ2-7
CASSPPLGYEQYF
TGTGCCAGCAGTCCTCCACTTGGCTACGAGCAGTACTTC
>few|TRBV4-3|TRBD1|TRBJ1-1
CASSPSDRGNTEAFF
TGCGCCAGCAGCCCCTCGGACAGGGGAAACACTGAAGCTTTCTTT
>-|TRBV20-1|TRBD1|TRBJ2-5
CSAIPGTGGQETQYF
TGCAGTGCTATACCCGGGACAGGAGGCCAAGAGACCCAGTACTTC
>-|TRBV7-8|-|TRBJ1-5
CASTTLGMGRGPQPQHF
TGTGCCAGCACCACGCTGGGGATGGGCAGGGGACCTCAGCCCCAGCATTTT
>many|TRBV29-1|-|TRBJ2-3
CSVGLGTATDTQYF
TGCAGCGTTGGGCTGGGAACAGCCACAGATACGCAGTATTTT
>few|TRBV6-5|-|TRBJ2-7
CASSYQGGWDEQYF
TGTGCCAGCAGTTACCAGGGGGGCTGGGACGAGCAGTACTTC
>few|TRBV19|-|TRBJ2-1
CASSRARTNYNEQFF
TGTGCCAGTAGTAGGGCCCGGACTAATTACAATGAGCAGTTCTTC
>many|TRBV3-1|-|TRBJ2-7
CASSPQGGSYEQYF
TGTGCCAGCAGCCCTCAGGGGGGCTCCTACGAGCAGTACTTC
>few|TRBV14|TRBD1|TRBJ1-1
CASSLTQGAVAEAFF
TGTGCCAGCAGCCTCACACAGGGGGCGGTCGCTGAAGCTTTCTTT
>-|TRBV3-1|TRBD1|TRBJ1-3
CASSHWDRGAHSGNTIYF
TGTGCCAGCAGCCATTGGGACAGGGGCGCCCACTCTGGAAACACCATATATTTT
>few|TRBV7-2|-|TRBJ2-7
CASRATGTTYEQYF
TGTGCCAGCAGGGCAACAGGTACAACCTACGAGCAGTACTTC
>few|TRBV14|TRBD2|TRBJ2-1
CASSQGLVVTEQFF
TGTGCCAGCAGTCAAGGACTAGTTGTGACGGAGCAGTTCTTC
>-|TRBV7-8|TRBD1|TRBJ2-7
CASSPTRGTDYEQYF
TGTGCCAGCAGCCCAACCAGAGGGACAGACTACGAGCAGTACTTC
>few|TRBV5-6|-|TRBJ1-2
CASREGDYGYTF
TGTGCCAGCCGCGAGGGTGACTATGGCTACACCTTC
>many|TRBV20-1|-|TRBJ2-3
CSARSPGGTDTQYF
TGCAGTGCTAGAAGTCCAGGAGGCACAGATACGCAGTATTTT
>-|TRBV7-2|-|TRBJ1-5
CASTLPGRNQPQHF
TGTGCCAGCACACTTCCGGGACGGAATCAGCCCCAGCATTTT
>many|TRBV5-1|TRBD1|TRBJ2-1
CASRTGTGSHTYNEQFF
TGCGCCAGCAGAACCGGGACAGGATCGCACACCTACAATGAGCAGTTCTTC
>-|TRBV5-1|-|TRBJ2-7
CASSLVPTDSSYEQYF
TGCGCCAGCAGCTTGGTTCCCACGGATAGCTCCTACGAGCAGTACTTC
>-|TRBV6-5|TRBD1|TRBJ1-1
CASSWDRVREAFF
TGTGCCAGCAGTTGGGACAGGGTGAGGGAAGCTTTCTTT
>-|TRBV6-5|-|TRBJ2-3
CASTDPHTQYF
TGTGCCAGCACCGACCCGCATACGCAGTATTTT
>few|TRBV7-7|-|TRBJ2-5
CASSPATEQETQYF
TGTGCCAGCAGCCCGGCGACGGAACAAGAGACCCAGTACTTC
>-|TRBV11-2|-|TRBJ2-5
CASSFNSDNPRETQYF
TGTGCCAGCAGCTTCAACTCCGATAACCCCAGAGAGACCCAGTACTTC
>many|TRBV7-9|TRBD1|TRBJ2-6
CASSGLRDSYVLTF
TGTGCCAGCAGCGGACTCCGGGACAGTTACGTCCTGACTTTC
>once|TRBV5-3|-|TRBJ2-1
CARGLGLPYNEQFF
TGTGCCAGGGGCTTGGGGCTCCCCTACAATGAGCAGTTCTTC
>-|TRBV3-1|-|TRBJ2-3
CASSQDRGSTQYF
TGTGCCAGCAGCCAAGACCGGGGAAGTACGCAGTATTTT
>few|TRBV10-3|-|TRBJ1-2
CAISEIPGNDYGYTF
TGTGCCATCAGTGAAATTCCAGGGAACGACTATGGCTACACCTTC
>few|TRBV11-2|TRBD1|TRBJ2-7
CASSLSWDREYEQYF
TGTGCCAGCAGCCTATCCTGGGACAGGGAATACGAGCAGTACTTC
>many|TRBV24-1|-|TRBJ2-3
CATSETPTDTQYF
TGTGCCACCAGCGAGACTCCAACAGATACGCAGTATTTT
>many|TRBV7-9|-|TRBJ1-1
CASSLNRVNTEAFF
TGTGCCAGCAGCTTAAACCGAGTGAACACTGAAGCTTTCTTT
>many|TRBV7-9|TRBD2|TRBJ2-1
CASMPSGVNNEQFF
TGTGCCAGCATGCCCAGCGGGGTCAACAATGAGCAGTTCTTC
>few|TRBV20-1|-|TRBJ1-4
CSATIGLSGHEKLFF
TGCAGTGCTACCATTGGTCTCTCGGGCCATGAAAAACTGTTTTTT
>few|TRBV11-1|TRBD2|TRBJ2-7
CASSRRSGDSYEQYF
TGTGCCAGCAGCCGACGTAGCGGGGATTCCTACGAGCAGTACTTC
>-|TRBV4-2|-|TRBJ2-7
CASSQGEREQYF
TGTGCCAGCAGCCAAGGGGAGCGCGAGCAGTACTTC
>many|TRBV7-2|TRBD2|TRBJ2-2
CASSQGLAGYTGELFF
TGTGCCAGCAGCCAAGGACTAGCGGGATACACCGGGGAGCTGTTTTTT
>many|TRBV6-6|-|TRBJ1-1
CASSYSNQGAFF
TGTGCCAGCAGTTACTCGAATCAGGGAGCTTTCTTT
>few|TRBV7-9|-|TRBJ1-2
CASSSGVGSVNGRGYTF
TGTGCCAGCAGCTCCGGGGTAGGATCCGTCAACGGACGTGGCTACACCTTC
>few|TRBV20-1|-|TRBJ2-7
CSASGENEQYF
TGCAGTGCTAGCGGGGAGAACGAGCAGTACTTC
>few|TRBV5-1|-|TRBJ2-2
CASSWTTGTYTGELFF
TGCGCCAGCAGCTGGACCACAGGGACATACACCGGGGAGCTGTTTTTT
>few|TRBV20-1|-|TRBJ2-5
CSARPPGDLRETQYF
TGCAGTGCTAGACCCCCGGGAGACCTTCGAGAGACCCAGTACTTC
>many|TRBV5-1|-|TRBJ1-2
CASSTQGLGYGYTF
TGCGCCAGCAGCACACAGGGTTTGGGCTATGGCTACACCTTC
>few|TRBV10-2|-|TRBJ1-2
CASSGSAREEHGYTF
TGCGCCAGCAGTGGGTCCGCCAGGGAAGAGCATGGCTACACCTTC
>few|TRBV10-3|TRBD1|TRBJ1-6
CAIRAGTANSPLHF
TGTGCCATCCGGGCCGGGACAGCGAATTCACCCCTCCACTTT
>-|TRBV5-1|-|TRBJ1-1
CASSLALLAAHTEAFF
TGCGCCAGCAGCTTGGCCTTGTTGGCAGCGCACACTGAAGCTTTCTTT
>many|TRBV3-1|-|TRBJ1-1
CASSLGWTEAFF
TGTGCCAGCAGCCTGGGTTGGACTGAAGCTTTCTTT
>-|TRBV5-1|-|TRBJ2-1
CASTVSSYNEQFF
TGCGCCAGCACGGTTAGCTCCTACAATGAGCAGTTCTTC
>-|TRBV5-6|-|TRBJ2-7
CASGDGRYEQYF
TGTGCCAGTGGGGACGGCCGCTACGAGCAGTACTTC